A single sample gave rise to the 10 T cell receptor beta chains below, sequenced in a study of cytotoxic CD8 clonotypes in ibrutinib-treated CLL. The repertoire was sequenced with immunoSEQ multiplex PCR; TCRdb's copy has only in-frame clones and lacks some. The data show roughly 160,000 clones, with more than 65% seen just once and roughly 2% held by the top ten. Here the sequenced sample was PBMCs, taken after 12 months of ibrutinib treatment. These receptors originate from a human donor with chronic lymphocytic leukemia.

CDR3 protein: CASSRTWSSDTQYF. The CDR3 nucleotides are TGTGCCAGCAGCCGTACGTGGAGTTCAGATACGCAGTATTTT. The chain employs TRBV7-2 and TRBJ2-3, with unresolved D. Trimming took off 5 bases at V and 4 bases at J, with 13 bases between the two ends. CDR1 and CDR2 (germline): SGHTA, FQGNSA. The CDR3 spans 14 residues.

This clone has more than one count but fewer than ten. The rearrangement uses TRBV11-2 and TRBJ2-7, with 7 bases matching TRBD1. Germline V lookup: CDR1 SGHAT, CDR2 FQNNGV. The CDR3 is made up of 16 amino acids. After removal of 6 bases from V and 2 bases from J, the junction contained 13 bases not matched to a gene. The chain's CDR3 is CASRSSGGTRPYEQYF. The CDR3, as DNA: TGTGCCAGCAGATCCTCAGGGGGAACTAGACCCTACGAGCAGTACTTC.

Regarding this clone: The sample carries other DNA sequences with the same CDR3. This CDR3 is CASTWTISTDTQYF. The CDR3 DNA sequence: TGTGCCAGCACTTGGACAATAAGCACAGATACGCAGTATTTT. V is TRBV6-6 and J is TRBJ2-3; a possible D gene is TRBD1 (5 bases). V dropped 7 bases and J dropped 0 bases, with 11 bases sitting between them. Germline-derived CDR1 and CDR2 are MNHNY and SVGAGI (reference sequence). This CDR3 is 14 amino acids long.

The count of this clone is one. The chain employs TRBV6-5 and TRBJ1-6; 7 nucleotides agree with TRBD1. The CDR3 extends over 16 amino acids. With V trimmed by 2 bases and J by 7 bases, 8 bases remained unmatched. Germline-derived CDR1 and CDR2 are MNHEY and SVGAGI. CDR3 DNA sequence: TGTGCCAGCAGTTACACCCGGGACAGTTCAAATTCACCCCTCCACTTT. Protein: CASSYTRDSSNSPLHF.

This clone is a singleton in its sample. DNA of the CDR3: TGTGCCAGCAGTCCTCAGGGGAGCAATCAGCCCCAGCATTTT. This sequence encodes CASSPQGSNQPQHF. The V call is TRBV28, the J call TRBJ1-5; TRBD1 is a possible D gene (6 bases). The CDR3 loop spans 14 amino acids. Germline CDR1 MDHEN, CDR2 SYDVKM. Between the trimmed V and J ends, which lost 5 bases and 1 base, there was a span of 9 bases.

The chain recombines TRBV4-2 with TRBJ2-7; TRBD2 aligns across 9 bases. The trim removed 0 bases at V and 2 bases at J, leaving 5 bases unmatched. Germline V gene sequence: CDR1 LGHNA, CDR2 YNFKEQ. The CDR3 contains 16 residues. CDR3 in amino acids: CASSQDSGGRAYEQYF. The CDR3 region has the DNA TGTGCCAGCAGCCAAGATAGCGGGGGTAGGGCCTACGAGCAGTACTTC.

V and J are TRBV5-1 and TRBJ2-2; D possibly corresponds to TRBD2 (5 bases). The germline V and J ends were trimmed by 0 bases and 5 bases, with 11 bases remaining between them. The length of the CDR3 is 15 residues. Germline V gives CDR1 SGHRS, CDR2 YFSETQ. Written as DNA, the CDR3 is TGCGCCAGCAGCTTGGACCCGGGGAAAACCGGGGAGCTGTTTTTT. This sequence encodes CASSLDPGKTGELFF. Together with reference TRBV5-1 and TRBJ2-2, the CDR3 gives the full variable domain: KAGVTQTPRYLIKTRGQQVTLSCSPISGHRSVSWYQQTPGQGLQFLFEYFSETQRNKGNFPGRFSGRQFSNSRSEMNVSTLELGDSALYLCASSLDPGKTGELFFGEGSRLTVL.

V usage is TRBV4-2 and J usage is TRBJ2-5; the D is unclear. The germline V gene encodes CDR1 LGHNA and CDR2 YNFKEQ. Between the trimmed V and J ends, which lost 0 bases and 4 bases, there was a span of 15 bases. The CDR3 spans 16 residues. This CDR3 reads CASSQDRTSLIETQYF. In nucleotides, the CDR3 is TGTGCCAGCAGCCAAGATAGAACCAGCTTGATAGAGACCCAGTACTTC.

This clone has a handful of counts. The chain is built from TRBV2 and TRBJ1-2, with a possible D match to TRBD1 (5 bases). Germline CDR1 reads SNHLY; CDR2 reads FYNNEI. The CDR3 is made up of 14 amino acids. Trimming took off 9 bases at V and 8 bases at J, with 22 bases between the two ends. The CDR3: CASQTREGRGGYTF. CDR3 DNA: TGTGCCAGTCAAACCAGGGAGGGCCGTGGGGGCTACACCTTC.

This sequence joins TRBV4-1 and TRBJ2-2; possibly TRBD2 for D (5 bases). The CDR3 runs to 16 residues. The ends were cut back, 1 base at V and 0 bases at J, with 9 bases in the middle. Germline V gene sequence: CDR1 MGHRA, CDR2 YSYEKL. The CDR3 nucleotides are TGCGCCAGCAGCCAAGTGGGAGTTTCGAACACCGGGGAGCTGTTTTTT. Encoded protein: CASSQVGVSNTGELFF.